The 18 T cell receptor beta chains below were found in one sample sequenced in a study of T cell changes during pregnancy in multiple sclerosis. Clones were read by immunoSEQ multiplex PCR, and TCRdb kept only the in-frame ones, dropping some. The sample consists of around 70,000 clones, 85% to 95% of them appearing once. Here the sequenced sample was peripheral blood, taken before pregnancy. The receptors here all came from a female donor with multiple sclerosis, enrolled in a pregnancy study.

The rearrangement joins TRBV21-1 to TRBJ2-2; the DNA was not compared with TRBD1, the D call given in the table. TRBV21-1 has pseudogene status. The CDR3 totals 14 residues. CDR3 bases: TGTGCCAGCAGTCCGGGACAGAGTACCGGGGAGCTGTTTTTT. This codes for CASSPGQSTGELFF.

The chain couples TRBV19 to TRBJ2-3; possible D gene TRBD2, 5 bases. Germline V lookup: CDR1 LNHDA, CDR2 SQIVND (reference sequence). The length of the CDR3 is 14 residues. Trimming pared 3 bases from V and 2 bases from J, leaving 9 bases between. The CDR3 loop is CASSIKGDTDTQYF. For the CDR3, the DNA is TGTGCCAGTAGTATCAAGGGAGACACAGATACGCAGTATTTT. Combining the CDR3 with reference TRBV19 and TRBJ2-3 gives the whole variable domain DGGITQSPKYLFRKEGQNVTLSCEQNLNHDAMYWYRQDPGQGLRLIYYSQIVNDFQKGDIAEGYSVSREKKESFPLTVTSAQKNPTAFYLCASSIKGDTDTQYFGPGTRLTVL.

This chain links TRBV2 with TRBJ1-4; D is ambiguous. This CDR3 spans 17 amino acids. Trimming took off 2 bases at V and 0 bases at J, with 13 bases between the two ends. Germline lookup yields CDR1 SNHLY and CDR2 FYNNEI. CDR3 region: CASSETYNQATNEKLFF. The CDR3 nucleotides are TGTGCCAGCAGTGAAACGTACAATCAGGCAACTAATGAAAAACTGTTTTTT.

Remarks on this clone: Other DNA sequences of this sample code for an identical CDR3. This sequence joins TRBV6-5 and TRBJ1-1; no definite D call. V lost 2 bases and J lost 1, with 5 bases in between. The CDR3 contains 13 residues. The germline V gene has CDR1 MNHEY and CDR2 SVGAGI. The CDR3 is CASSYGRNTEAFF. CDR3 nucleotide sequence: TGTGCCAGCAGTTACGGCCGGAACACTGAAGCTTTCTTT.

The chain joins TRBV5-4 to TRBJ2-5; 8 bases agree with TRBD1. V was pared by 2 bases and J by 5 bases, with 5 bases of the junction left unmatched. The length of the CDR3 is 14 residues. Germline V gene sequence: CDR1 SGHNT, CDR2 YYREEE (reference sequence). CDR3 DNA: TGTGCCAGCAGCTTACGGACAGGGAGGGAGACCCAGTACTTC. Amino acids: CASSLRTGRETQYF. Drawing the rest from reference TRBV5-4 and TRBJ2-5, the complete variable domain is ETGVTQSPTHLIKTRGQQVTLRCSSQSGHNTVSWYQQALGQGPQFIFQYYREEENGRGNFPPRFSGLQFPNYSSELNVNALELDDSALYLCASSLRTGRETQYFGPGTRLLVL.

This chain uses TRBV7-9 with TRBJ2-3; TRBD1 aligns across 7 bases. The germline gives CDR1 SEHNR, CDR2 FQNEAQ (reference sequence). J lost 2 bases, V lost 5 bases, and 7 bases had no gene match. The CDR3 runs to 15 residues. CDR3 sequence (DNA): TGTGCCAGCAGCCCACTGACAGGGATCACAGATACGCAGTATTTT. Its translation is CASSPLTGITDTQYF.

The CDR3 sequence: CASSLQDTFPHGYTF. DNA for the CDR3: TGCGCCAGCAGCTTGCAGGACACCTTTCCTCATGGCTACACCTTC. V usage is TRBV5-1 and J usage is TRBJ1-2; D may be TRBD1 (5 bases). The CDR3 extends over 15 amino acids. V lost 1 base and J 6 bases, leaving 16 bases between the germline ends. Germline CDR1 and CDR2: SGHRS and YFSETQ.

The chain is built from TRBV15 and TRBJ2-7; 7 bases align to TRBD2. CDR3 length: 15 amino acids. The J segment lost 1 base and the V segment lost 3 bases, leaving 6 bases of the junction unmatched. Looked up from germline, CDR1 is LNHNV and CDR2 is YYDKDF (reference sequence). In DNA form, the CDR3 reads TGTGCCACCAGCAGTAACCGGGGAGGGTCCTACGAGCAGTACTTC. This codes for CATSSNRGGSYEQYF.

This sequence joins TRBV9 and TRBJ2-2; 11 nucleotides align to TRBD2. V was clipped by 4 bases and J by 2 bases; unmatched bases: 4. CDR3 size: 16 residues. The germline V gene encodes CDR1 SGDLS and CDR2 YYNGEE. This CDR3 reads CASSPGTSGNTGELFF. The CDR3 nucleotides read TGTGCCAGCAGCCCTGGGACTAGCGGCAACACCGGGGAGCTGTTTTTT. Using reference TRBV9 and TRBJ2-2 for the parts outside the CDR3, the full variable domain is DSGVTQTPKHLITATGQRVTLRCSPRSGDLSVYWYQQSLDQGLQFLIQYYNGEERAKGNILERFSAQQFPDLHSELNLSSLELGDSALYFCASSPGTSGNTGELFFGEGSRLTVL.

CDR3 nucleotide sequence: TGTGCCAGCAGCAAGGGACTAGCGGGAGAAGAGACCCAGTACTTC. Encoded protein: CASSKGLAGEETQYF. The chain joins TRBV2 to TRBJ2-5; 14 nucleotides match TRBD2. J lost 3 bases, V lost 6 bases, and 3 bases had no gene match. Germline lookup yields CDR1 SNHLY and CDR2 FYNNEI. This CDR3 has 15 residues. Together with reference TRBV2 and TRBJ2-5, the CDR3 gives the full variable domain: EPEVTQTPSHQVTQMGQEVILRCVPISNHLYFYWYRQILGQKVEFLVSFYNNEISEKSEIFDDQFSVERPDGSNFTLKIRSTKLEDSAMYFCASSKGLAGEETQYFGPGTRLLVL.

The chain has TRBV7-2 and TRBJ2-2; TRBD1 aligns across 9 bases. J lost 2 bases, V lost 4 bases, and 5 bases had no gene match. The CDR3 runs 16 residues. CDR1 SGHTA and CDR2 FQGNSA come from the germline V gene. For the CDR3, the DNA is TGTGCCAGCAGCTCGAACAGGGGGCTTAACACCGGGGAGCTGTTTTTT. Its translation is CASSSNRGLNTGELFF.

The CDR3 region is CASSSQGYEQYF. The CDR3 DNA is TGTGCCAGCAGTTCGCAGGGCTACGAGCAGTACTTC. The chain uses TRBV14 and TRBJ2-7; possibly TRBD1 for D (5 bases). The CDR3 totals 12 residues. The V end was cut by 6 bases, the J end by 3 bases, with 9 bases between. Germline V lookup: CDR1 SGHDN, CDR2 FVKESK.

This chain uses TRBV19 with TRBJ1-2; weak D call: TRBD1 (6 bases). This CDR3 has 12 residues. V lost 9 bases to trimming and J lost 4 bases, with 12 bases between them. Germline-derived CDR1 and CDR2 are LNHDA and SQIVND (reference sequence). CDR3 nucleotides: TGTGCCAGCAATCAGGGGAGCTATGGCTACACCTTC. Translation gives CASNQGSYGYTF.

This rearrangement joins TRBV6-5 to TRBJ2-3; 11 nucleotides match TRBD2. The CDR3 has 16 residues. Trimming cost V 4 bases and J 12 bases; bases outside gene matches: 15. The germline gives CDR1 MNHEY, CDR2 SVGAGI. The CDR3 is CASSSTHTRTSGRQYF. The CDR3 coding sequence is TGTGCCAGCAGTTCCACCCATACCCGAACTAGCGGGAGACAGTATTTT.

V is TRBV19 and J is TRBJ2-7; 11 bases are a match to TRBD2. Losses at the gene ends were 7 bases for V and 1 base for J; bases not matched to a gene: 12. The germline V gene has CDR1 LNHDA and CDR2 SQIVND (reference sequence). The CDR3 is 17 residues long. CDR3: CASKGGGSGRDSYEQYF. The CDR3, as DNA: TGTGCCAGTAAAGGGGGTGGTAGCGGGAGGGATTCCTACGAGCAGTACTTC.

The V call is TRBV18, the J call TRBJ2-1, with a possible D match to TRBD1 (5 bases). This CDR3 has 12 amino acids. The germline V and J ends were trimmed by 6 bases and 8 bases, with 11 bases remaining between them. The germline CDR1 and CDR2 sequences are KGHSH and LQKENI. CDR3 residues: CASSPQGDEQFF. The CDR3 region has the DNA TGTGCCAGCTCCCCCCAAGGGGATGAGCAGTTCTTC.

This sequence joins TRBV11-3 and TRBJ1-1, with 9 nucleotides matching TRBD1. This CDR3 has 14 amino acids. Germline V lookup: CDR1 SGHNT, CDR2 YENEEA. The V and J ends lost 4 bases and 1 base, in that order; junction bases with no gene match: 1. CDR3 in DNA: TGTGCCAGCAGCTGGGGACAGGGGAACACTGAAGCTTTCTTT. It codes for CASSWGQGNTEAFF. The entire variable domain, with the rest obtained from reference TRBV11-3 and TRBJ1-1, is as follows: EAGVVQSPRYKIIEKKQPVAFWCNPISGHNTLYWYLQNLGQGPELLIRYENEEAVDDSQLPKDRFSAERLKGVDSTLKIQPAELGDSAVYLCASSWGQGNTEAFFGQGTRLTVV.

The genes are TRBV11-3 and TRBJ2-1; the D is unclear. Germline V gene lookup returns CDR1 SGHNT and CDR2 YENEEA. Trimming took off 5 bases at V and 8 bases at J, with 19 bases between the two ends. The CDR3 contains 15 residues. The CDR3 DNA is TGTGCCAGCAGCCTCAAACTGCTGTCCCTTGATGAGCAGTTCTTC. Encoded protein: CASSLKLLSLDEQFF.